This is a list of T cell receptor beta chains from one sample in a study of blood T cell repertoires in COVID-19. Sequencing used immunoSEQ multiplex PCR; TCRdb keeps in-frame clones, though not all of them. The sample contains fewer than 120,000 clones, around four fifths of which appear only once. The specimen was peripheral blood. The receptor source for this set is a woman in her sixties or seventies with acute or convalescent COVID-19. Each CDR3 is given with its conserved first and last residue. D genes are given only for firm matches. Not all rows give a size; the values are once, few, many and, for expanded clones, a class.

>TRBD2|TRBJ2-3|TRBV7-7|.
CASSLGTSGDTDTQYF
TGTGCTAGCAGCTTGGGGACTAGCGGGGACACAGATACGCAGTATTTT
>TRBD2|TRBJ2-1|TRBV7-2|few
CASSPSSGGGNEQFF
TGTGCCAGCAGCCCCTCTAGCGGGGGGGGGAATGAGCAGTTCTTC
>TRBD1|TRBJ1-3|TRBV9|.
CASSVGQGSGNTIYF
TGTGCCAGCAGCGTAGGACAGGGATCCGGAAACACCATATATTTT
>.|TRBJ1-2|TRBV19|.
CASSIDLADYGYTF
TGTGCCAGTAGTATAGATCTGGCAGACTATGGCTACACCTTC
>.|TRBJ1-1|TRBV4-2|.
CASSPVGTEAFF
TGTGCCAGCAGCCCGGTCGGCACTGAAGCTTTCTTT
>.|TRBJ1-5|TRBV7-9|.
CASSLGWGGNQPQHF
TGTGCCAGCAGCTTAGGATGGGGCGGCAATCAGCCCCAGCATTTT
>.|TRBJ2-3|TRBV5-6|once
CASSLALAMDTQYF
TGTGCCAGCAGCTTGGCCCTAGCGATGGATACGCAGTATTTT
>TRBD1|TRBJ1-5|TRBV7-9|.
CASSLLIMTGEEQPQHF
TGTGCCAGCAGCCTCCTAATCATGACAGGGGAGGAGCAGCCCCAGCATTTT
>.|TRBJ2-5|TRBV2|.
CASSEGPQTRETQYF
TGTGCCAGCAGTGAGGGCCCCCAGACCAGGGAGACCCAGTACTTC
>TRBD1|TRBJ1-5|TRBV19|.
CASEQGETQPQHF
TGTGCCAGCGAACAGGGGGAGACGCAGCCCCAGCATTTT
>TRBD2|TRBJ2-7|TRBV29-1|once
CSVVGGALYEQYF
TGCAGCGTTGTCGGGGGGGCCCTCTACGAGCAGTACTTC
>.|TRBJ2-3|TRBV9|few
CASSRTPGDTQYF
TGTGCCAGCAGCAGAACTCCTGGAGATACGCAGTATTTT
>TRBD2|TRBJ2-3|TRBV7-3|.
CASSLPGGTTDTQYF
TGTGCCAGCAGCTTACCGGGGGGAACCACAGATACGCAGTATTTT
>TRBD2|TRBJ2-5|TRBV7-2|.
CASSLGRGGRETQYF
TGTGCCAGCAGCTTAGGCCGCGGGGGGAGGGAGACCCAGTACTTC
>.|TRBJ2-7|TRBV2|many
CASSVGQSNEQYF
TGTGCCAGCAGTGTGGGGCAGTCTAACGAGCAGTACTTC
>.|TRBJ1-3|TRBV30|.
CAWDTGFSGNTIYF
TGTGCCTGGGACACAGGTTTCTCTGGAAACACCATATATTTT
>.|TRBJ1-5|TRBV7-2|few
CASSLEFRPNQPQHF
TGTGCCAGCAGCTTAGAATTCAGGCCTAATCAGCCCCAGCATTTT
>TRBD1|TRBJ1-2|TRBV3-1/TRBV3-2|few
CASSQDGTGGYYGYTF
TGTGCCAGCAGCCAAGACGGTACAGGGGGGTACTATGGCTACACCTTC
>TRBD1|TRBJ1-1|TRBV5-6|once
CASSYDRDTEAFF
TGTGCCAGCAGCTACGACAGGGACACTGAAGCTTTCTTT
>.|TRBJ1-2|TRBV4-3|.
CASSQDPGQGHYGYTF
TGCGCCAGCAGCCAAGACCCGGGACAAGGGCACTATGGCTACACCTTC
>.|TRBJ2-3|TRBV4-3|.
CASSQDLGTTDTQYF
TGCGCCAGCAGCCAAGATCTGGGCACCACAGATACGCAGTATTTT
>TRBD1|TRBJ1-6|TRBV12-5|.
CASGLSDRADALHF
TGTGCTAGTGGTTTATCGGACAGGGCGGACGCCCTCCACTTT
>.|TRBJ1-2|TRBV7-2|once
CASSLGGRASGYTF
TGTGCCAGCAGCTTAGGGGGAAGGGCTAGCGGCTACACCTTC